This TCR beta chain was documented in a study of cytomegalovirus exposure and HLA in healthy donors. Study results and caveats: A few chains tied to CMV proved CMV antigen-specific in vitro. Reports showed the classifier diagnosing cytomegalovirus status with high specificity and sensitivity. The listing of 150 to 200 TCR beta chains classed them as cytomegalovirus-associated.

The 120-subject validation cohort, separate from the approximately 630-subject first cohort, included the donors. Assay: immunoSEQ multiplex PCR; the TCRdb copy retains only in-frame clones and omits some. The data show around 200,000 clones, 80% to 90% seen once. The sample holds a few counts of this clone. The antigen is unknown. Germline loops: CDR1 SGHRS, CDR2 YFSETQ. Trimming took 6 bases from V and 7 from J; bases not matched to a gene: 12. The CDR3 contains 14 residues. The origin of this receptor is a woman younger than 45 in good health and CMV-seronegative. The chain couples TRBV5-1 to TRBJ2-7, with 8 bases identical to TRBD2. The sample was PBMCs. The CDR3 region is CASTPGSGTLEQYF. In nucleotides, the CDR3 is TGCGCCAGCACCCCGGGTAGCGGGACGTTGGAGCAGTACTTC.